This TCR beta chain was recorded in a study of shared clonotypes between healthy human individuals. Whole-study findings and limits: In a handful of donors, 4.5% to 5.5% of naive CD4 clonotypes appeared in common. Relative to clonotypes present in all four donors, those not shared had lower generation probabilities.

On this clone: Its antigen is still unknown.

Original handling: ImmunoSEQ sequences covered only the junction and lacked quality scores; filtering therefore differed. Assay used: immunoSEQ multiplex PCR; TCRdb lists only in-frame clones, some missing. V and J calls and clone size are given by that table; D and trimming were obtained from the DNA. There are nearly 2 million clones in the sample; about 95% occur only once, and approximately 1.2% lies in the top ten. Germline CDR1 SEHNR, CDR2 FQNEAQ (reference sequence). The CDR3 has 15 residues. Trimming took 3 bases from V and 3 from J; bases not matched to a gene: 5. Terminally differentiated effector memory CD45RA+ cells were left out of the naive CD8 fraction, which was CD45RO-negative and positively selected for CCR7. Everyone who donated was a Caucasian adult who lived in Nashville, Tennessee.

This TCR was recovered from a man younger than 35 in good health. This sequence joins TRBV7-9 and TRBJ2-1; 7 bases align to TRBD1. The sequenced sample consisted of naive CD8+ T cells sorted from blood. The CDR3 here is CASSFRTGVYNEQFF. The CDR3 region has the DNA TGTGCCAGCAGCTTTCGGACAGGCGTCTACAATGAGCAGTTCTTC.